This T cell receptor (beta chain) was captured in a study of blood T cell repertoires in COVID-19 (dated by TCRdb to 2018 to 2021). About the full investigation: The collaborator samples originated in the United States, Italy and Spain and spanned the acute and convalescent phases of COVID-19. Deeply sampled blood TCRbeta repertoires from subjects exposed to, actively infected with, or recovered from COVID-19 were included in the dataset. Sample metadata almost always included a de-identified subject ID, COVID-19 status, age in years and sex. A freely available public database, intended as a resource for researchers studying the immune response to SARS-CoV-2, is where the repertoires were released. The samples were drawn from the first 160 participants of the ongoing ImmuneRACE study and from over a thousand subjects provided by 6 global collaborators. The material from the prospective study consisted of cDNA or gDNA derived from T cells, B-cell-depleted T cells, or PBMCs. Where available, HLA class I and class II types were taken from metadata supplied by the sample provider and were not determined by assay-based typing. The full study reports these points: How much clinical and demographic metadata was included differed by source and by participant, and the metadata was provided uncurated.

The immunoSEQ Assay, a bias-controlled multiplex PCR, was used to amplify TCRbeta CDR3 regions from genomic DNA. The paper's processing steps were these. The number of nucleated cells in each sample was estimated by amplification of reference gene primers within the assay. To quantify the absolute abundance of each unique TCRbeta CDR3 rearrangement, sequence reads were collapsed and filtered. For each sample, productive Simpson clonality was calculated as the square root of Simpson's diversity index across productive rearrangements. TCRdb provides this immuneACCESS table in a form limited to in-frame rearrangements. Some clones are lacking; in checked studies, under half of them reflect an unresolved V gene, and why the rest are absent is not known. V and J calls and clone size are copied from that table; D and trimming were computed from the DNA. For this sample the table gives about 190,000 clones, of which 80% to 85% were detected only once. The top ten clones comprise around 21% of the sample.

Whole blood was collected in K2EDTA tubes by collaborating institutions according to the institutions' own protocols. For TCRbeta analysis, collaborators shipped samples as frozen whole blood, isolated PBMCs, or DNA extracted from either of those sample types. Including cysteine and phenylalanine, the CDR3 has 17 amino acids. Kept here is only the CDR3 DNA, which spans 51 bases and is read in frame from base 1. Trimming removed 5 bases from V and 1 base from J; the gene matches leave 11 bases unexplained. CDR1 and CDR2 (LNHDA, SQIVND) derive from the germline V gene (reference sequence). A word on this clone: Its antigen is still unknown. Per-base quality was not reported, and no clone a single base away is much larger than it.

Specimen: peripheral blood. Here the chain combines TRBV19 and TRBJ1-5, with 7 central nucleotides matching TRBD1. This clonotype was sampled from a human donor in a cohort sampled during active COVID-19. The DNA sequence is TGTGCCAGTAGTGCAAGAACCGGGACAGTAAGCAATCAGCCCCAGCATTTT. Its protein is CASSARTGTVSNQPQHF.